The 18 T cell receptor beta chains given below trace back to one sample, sequenced in a study of Graves' ophthalmopathy and Graves' hyperthyroidism. Beta-chain TCR CDR3 regions were amplified from RNA transcripts. RT-PCR in the first round used HTBI primers; a second-round multiplex PCR followed. Each CDR3 protein is one row after TCRdb ran MiXCR on the multiplex PCR reads. The data hold roughly 380,000 distinct CDR3 sequences, with approximately 15% observed a single time. Specimen: peripheral blood. The receptors shown here come from a woman under 30 with stable Graves' hyperthyroidism.

This clonotype came up many times. The V gene is TRBV12-3 or TRBV12-4, the J gene TRBJ2-2, with D perhaps TRBD1 (6 bases). The CDR3 is made up of 14 amino acids. The ends were cut back, 6 bases at V and 4 bases at J, with 12 bases in the middle. The CDR3 bases are TGTGCCAGCAGGTCAGGGGTGGGCACCGGGGAGCTGTTTTTT. The encoded protein is CASRSGVGTGELFF.

This clonotype was picked up many times. This chain connects TRBV10-3 to TRBJ2-4, with D possibly TRBD1 on 6 matching bases. Deletions cut 11 bases from V and 5 bases from J, with 16 bases between. CDR3 size: 13 residues. Looked up from germline, CDR1 is ENHRY and CDR2 is SYGVKD. The CDR3 sequence: CAAGQGLENIQYF. In DNA form, the CDR3 reads TGTGCCGCCGGGCAGGGGCTAGAAAACATTCAGTACTTC.

This clonotype was counted at least ten times. The V gene is TRBV24-1, the J gene TRBJ2-7; D uncertain. The CDR3 is made up of 13 amino acids. Germline CDR1 is KGHDR and CDR2 is SFDVKD. Trimming left V 4 bases short and J 9 bases short, with 15 bases between. The CDR3 loop is CATSDPPASAQYF. DNA of the CDR3: TGTGCCACCAGTGACCCCCCAGCATCGGCGCAGTACTTC.

This clonotype occurred many times. The V and J genes are TRBV20-1 and TRBJ2-5; D is possibly TRBD1 or TRBD2 (5 bases each). This CDR3 comprises 16 residues. Germline V gene data show CDR1 as DFQATT and CDR2 as SNEGSKA (reference sequence). The V end lost 6 bases, the J end lost 0 bases, and 20 bases lay between the germline ends. The CDR3 DNA reads TGCAGTGCCCATAGCTTCAGGGACGGCTACCAAGAGACCCAGTACTTC. The encoded protein is CSAHSFRDGYQETQYF.

This clonotype has at least ten counts. V usage is TRBV13 and J usage is TRBJ1-3, with TRBD1 matching over 9 bases. After removal of 5 bases from V and 7 bases from J, the junction contained 6 bases not matched to a gene. There are 14 residues in the CDR3. Germline V CDR1 and CDR2: PRHDT, FYEKMQ (reference sequence). The CDR3 region is CASSQGQGRNTIYF. The CDR3 DNA reads as TGTGCCAGCAGCCAGGGACAGGGAAGGAACACCATATATTTT.

This clonotype occurred many times. V is TRBV20-1 and J is TRBJ1-2; tentative D call: TRBD1 (6 bases). CDR1 DFQATT and CDR2 SNEGSKA come from the germline V gene (reference sequence). This CDR3 region has 17 residues. The CDR3 DNA follows: TGCTCCACAGCCTACTTAAAGACGGGACATCCTTTTTTCAGCTACACCTTC. This gives the protein CSTAYLKTGHPFFSYTF.

This clonotype showed up just a few times. A much larger clonotype is one base distant, so this may be a read error. The chain carries TRBV12-3 or TRBV12-4 and TRBJ1-2, with no clear D. V was pared by 5 bases and J by 3 bases, with 10 bases between. The CDR3 totals 13 residues. DNA of the CDR3: TGTGCCAGCAGTCCCTACTTGGACTATGGCTACACCTTC. Its protein product is CASSPYLDYGYTF.

This clonotype showed up many times. This chain connects TRBV6-1 to TRBJ2-6; a weak D match, TRBD1 (5 bases). V lost 0 bases and J lost 0, with 9 bases in between. Germline V gene data show CDR1 as MNHNS and CDR2 as SASEGT. This CDR3 has 17 residues. In DNA, the CDR3 is TGTGCCAGCAGTGAAGCGCTTCAGGGCTCTGGGGCCAACGTCCTGACTTTC. Protein product: CASSEALQGSGANVLTF.

This clonotype has ten or more counts. This rearrangement joins TRBV7-2 to TRBJ2-7; 8 nucleotides agree with TRBD1. V gave up 4 bases and J gave up 4 bases; unmatched junction bases: 12. This CDR3 region has 16 residues. CDR1 is SGHTA, CDR2 FQGNSA, per germline. For the CDR3, the DNA is TGTGCCAGCAGCTCCCTACAGGGGGGATCCCCGTACGAGCAGTACTTC. Translated, it gives CASSSLQGGSPYEQYF.

This clonotype occurred many times. The chain recombines TRBV7-8 with TRBJ2-2; no definite D call. From germline, CDR1 is SGHVS and CDR2 FQNEAQ. V lost 0 bases to trimming and J lost 4 bases, with 6 bases between them. The CDR3 contains 14 residues. The CDR3: CASSLATATGELFF. In DNA form, the CDR3 reads TGTGCCAGCAGCTTAGCAACTGCCACCGGGGAGCTGTTTTTT.

This clonotype was recorded at least ten times. The CDR3 reads CASSMVYGYTF. In nucleotides, the CDR3 is TGTGCCAGTAGTATGGTATATGGCTACACCTTC. J is TRBJ1-2 and V is TRBV19; D is undetermined. The CDR3 runs 11 residues. Germline V CDR1 and CDR2: LNHDA, SQIVND (reference sequence). Trimming removed 3 bases from V and 5 bases from J, with 4 bases in between.

This clonotype showed up many times. This chain uses TRBV20-1 with TRBJ1-2; no reliable D call. This CDR3 comprises 12 residues. CDR1 DFQATT and CDR2 SNEGSKA come from the germline V gene (reference sequence). The ends were cut back, 3 bases at V and 7 bases at J, with 12 bases in the middle. CDR3 bases: TGCAGTGCTAGCCCCGGGGAGGTTGGCTACACCTTC. Translated, it gives CSASPGEVGYTF.

This clonotype was detected a few times. The rearrangement uses TRBV11-2 and TRBJ2-2; maybe TRBD2 (7 bases). The CDR3 consists of 16 residues. From germline, CDR1 is SGHAT and CDR2 FQNNGV. V was clipped by 2 bases and J by 5 bases, with 15 bases between them. The CDR3 region is CASSLSGGGRTGELFF. In nucleotides, the CDR3 is TGTGCCAGCAGCTTAAGTGGGGGGGGCCGTACCGGGGAGCTGTTTTTT.

At least ten counts were recorded for this clonotype. The chain combines TRBV6-1 with TRBJ2-7; weak D call: TRBD2 (7 bases). Germline lookup yields CDR1 MNHNS and CDR2 SASEGT. V was shortened by 3 bases and J by 4 bases, with 13 bases between the two germline ends. The CDR3 totals 14 residues. CDR3 residues: CASSDAGAWYEQYF. The CDR3 DNA follows: TGTGCCAGCAGTGATGCGGGGGCTTGGTACGAGCAGTACTTC.

This clonotype was detected many times. The J gene is TRBJ1-1, the V gene TRBV6-5; D unclear. Germline V gene lookup returns CDR1 MNHEY and CDR2 SVGAGI. The CDR3 is 11 residues long. Trimming stripped 7 bases from V and 8 bases from J, with 11 bases between. CDR3 bases: TGTGCCAGCACCGCCGGGCTAGAAGCTTTCTTT. Protein: CASTAGLEAFF.

This clonotype has ten or more counts. J is TRBJ1-5 and V is TRBV10-1; D is perhaps TRBD1 (6 bases). From germline, CDR1 is WNHNN and CDR2 SYGVQD (reference sequence). The CDR3 has 15 amino acids. V lost 3 bases to trimming and J lost 5 bases, with 14 bases between them. This CDR3 reads CASSDPSGGHQPQHF. The CDR3 DNA sequence: TGCGCCAGCAGTGACCCAAGCGGGGGGCATCAGCCCCAGCATTTT.

This sequence joins TRBV24-1 and TRBJ2-2, with 9 bases matching TRBD1. Germline lookup yields CDR1 KGHDR and CDR2 SFDVKD. This CDR3 is 19 amino acids long. The V and J ends lost 4 bases and 6 bases, in that order; junction bases with no gene match: 17. The CDR3: CATSDPITGTGKGAGELFF. CDR3 sequence (DNA): TGTGCCACCAGTGACCCTATTACCGGGACAGGGAAAGGGGCCGGGGAGCTGTTTTTT.

This clonotype occurred a few times. The chain couples TRBV20-1 to TRBJ2-5, with 8 nucleotides matching TRBD1. With 5 bases clipped from V and 4 bases from J, the junction kept 12 bases outside the gene matches. The CDR3 spans 15 residues. The V gene's germline CDR1 is DFQATT and CDR2 SNEGSKA (reference sequence). The CDR3 reads CSAGTGTGGGETQYF. CDR3 DNA: TGCAGTGCTGGAACCGGGACAGGAGGTGGAGAGACCCAGTACTTC.